This T cell receptor beta chain came from a study of tumor-infiltrating lymphocytes in primary liver carcinoma. The wider study: The study reported T1-T3 N0M0 tumors spanning 4.2 to 10 cm. Points from the study as a whole: Only about 8-24% of top clones spanned all five tumor regions. Significantly larger top-250-clone fractions were found in tumors than in blood (p = 0.039).

Researchers generated TCR beta cDNA from approximately 500 ng of total RNA, relying on a constant-region primer. ARM-PCR, slightly modified, supplied the TCR beta libraries through three nested multiplex PCR rounds. For approximately 11 cycles apiece, the opening two PCR rounds ran with TRBV1-TRBV30 forward primers and a C-beta reverse primer. TCRdb re-called the multiplex PCR reads through MiXCR, storing one row per CDR3 protein. The table records 90,000 to 100,000 distinct CDR3 sequences, 69% of them present only once. Comments on this clonotype: What it binds is unknown.

For each extraction, RNA and DNA were obtained together from approximately 20-30 mg of unsorted bulk tissue. Separate regions, five per tumor, were sampled. The CDR3 is 14 residues long. V lost 10 bases and J lost 5; bases outside the gene matches: 11. Per the germline V gene, CDR1 is MNHEY and CDR2 is SVGAGI. The sample comprised liver tumor tissue from sampling region 5. Described subset: tumor region T5, tumor centre. This rearrangement joins TRBV6-5 to TRBJ2-5; 9 bases match TRBD1. This clonotype was obtained from a woman aged 55-75 years with primary liver carcinoma and hepatitis B virus infection. The CDR3 here is CAITQTGGQETQYF. The CDR3 DNA reads as TGTGCCATCACCCAGACAGGGGGTCAGGAGACCCAGTACTTC.